The clone carrying this TCR beta chain has a single count. Its specificity is not known. Libraries were made from TCR beta cDNA, and they carried unique molecular identifiers. TCRdb passed the PCR reads through MiXCR, listing each CDR3 protein once. The repertoire holds about 820,000 distinct CDR3 sequences, with roughly half as singletons. These data are taken from a study of post-analysis software for immune sequencing data. Study-level points and caveats: Multiple sclerosis was associated with a significant reduction in normalized Chao1 diversity relative to controls. Patients showed TRBV5-6, TRBV5-1 and TRBV20-1 among five TRBV segments more frequent than in controls.

CDR3 length equals 13 residues. The germline V gene encodes CDR1 LGHDT and CDR2 YNNKEL (reference sequence). V gave up 3 bases and J gave up 5 bases; unmatched junction bases: 0. The chain uses TRBV3-1 and TRBJ1-4; 7 nucleotides line up with TRBD1. The TCR comes from a girl between 10 and 17 years old with multiple sclerosis. The sequencing sample was made of blood. CDR3 sequence: CASSQGQNEKLFF. The CDR3 nucleotides read TGTGCCAGCAGCCAGGGACAGAATGAAAAACTGTTTTTT.